This entry lists 23 T cell receptor beta chains sequenced from one sample in a study of siplizumab effects on memory and regulatory T cells. Mixed lymphocyte reaction cells underwent about six days of coculture at 37°C. Method: immunoSEQ multiplex PCR; TCRdb's copy keeps in-frame clones and lacks some. Among about 12,000 clones listed, under 40% were seen once. Their target antigens are unknown. The sample taken for sequencing was CFSE-low (dividing) CD8+ T cells sorted from an allogeneic mixed lymphocyte reaction. The origin of the receptors is a human donor in good health; the cells came from an allogeneic mixed lymphocyte reaction.

This clone was seen only once. The CDR3 reads CASSFSGIGTEAFF. The CDR3 DNA is TGTGCCAGCAGTTTCTCTGGGATAGGCACTGAAGCTTTCTTT. The V and J genes are TRBV27 and TRBJ1-1; D is ambiguous. Germline CDR1 is MNHEY and CDR2 is SMNVEV (reference sequence). This CDR3 has 14 residues. V lost 3 bases and J lost 4, with 12 bases in between.

This clone was seen at least ten times. The genes are TRBV7-9 and TRBJ2-7, with D maybe TRBD2 (6 bases). The CDR3 is made up of 14 amino acids. The germline CDR1 and CDR2 sequences are SEHNR and FQNEAQ (reference sequence). Deletions cut 4 bases from V and 4 bases from J, with 14 bases between. The CDR3 loop is CASSWLEGGYEQYF. The CDR3 region has the DNA TGTGCCAGCAGCTGGTTGGAGGGTGGGTACGAGCAGTACTTC.

V gene TRBV7-9 combines with J gene TRBJ2-7; weak D call: TRBD1 (5 bases). V was cut by 0 bases and J by 5 bases, with 14 bases left in between. CDR3 size: 15 residues. Germline CDR1 reads SEHNR; CDR2 reads FQNEAQ (reference sequence). The CDR3 DNA reads TGTGCCAGCAGCTTAGCTAGGGGCCGAGGAGACGAGCAGTACTTC. It is translated as CASSLARGRGDEQYF.

The V gene is TRBV4-1, the J gene TRBJ1-2; D possibly corresponds to TRBD1 (5 bases). Germline V gene lookup returns CDR1 MGHRA and CDR2 YSYEKL. Trimming removed 4 bases from V and 5 bases from J, with 14 bases in between. The CDR3 sequence is 14 residues long. Written as DNA, the CDR3 is TGCGCCAGCAGCCCGGCAGGGAGGGGATATGGCTACACCTTC. Its protein product is CASSPAGRGYGYTF.

This clone is judged medium-sized. This chain connects TRBV5-4 to TRBJ1-2, with 7 nucleotides matching TRBD1. The V gene end was trimmed by 4 bases and the J gene end by 4 bases; junction bases not matched to a gene: 4. CDR1 is SGHNT and CDR2 is YYREEE in the germline V gene (reference sequence). The CDR3 is made up of 13 amino acids. The CDR3 sequence is CASSDGTAYGYTF. DNA of the CDR3: TGTGCCAGCAGCGACGGGACAGCCTATGGCTACACCTTC.

This clone was seen more than once but under ten times. The genes are TRBV7-9 and TRBJ2-1; 11 positions match TRBD1. The CDR3 covers 15 residues. V lost 5 bases to trimming and J lost 4 bases; unmatched junction nucleotides: 4. In germline, CDR1 is SEHNR, CDR2 FQNEAQ (reference sequence). As DNA, the CDR3 is TGTGCCAGCAGCCTTGGACAGGGGGCGTACAATGAGCAGTTCTTC. Translated: CASSLGQGAYNEQFF.

The sample holds a few counts of this clone. This chain connects TRBV10-3 to TRBJ2-5; 7 bases are shared with TRBD2. J lost 5 bases, V lost 6 bases, and 9 bases had no gene match. The CDR3 loop spans 14 amino acids. CDR1 is ENHRY and CDR2 is SYGVKD in the germline V gene. The CDR3 here is CAIRSSGLDETQYF. DNA of the CDR3: TGTGCCATCAGATCTAGCGGTCTAGATGAGACCCAGTACTTC.

The chain recombines TRBV6-6 with TRBJ2-7; 7 nucleotides match TRBD2. Looked up from germline, CDR1 is MNHNY and CDR2 is SVGAGI (reference sequence). The CDR3 has 14 amino acids. With V trimmed by 6 bases and J by 5 bases, 10 bases remained unmatched. CDR3 bases: TGTGCCAGCAGCGCCTTGGGGGGGTTTCACGAGCAGTACTTC. It codes for CASSALGGFHEQYF.

This clone was counted a few times. This chain uses TRBV5-1 with TRBJ2-2, with no clear D. This CDR3 is 13 amino acids long. Per the germline V gene, CDR1 is SGHRS and CDR2 is YFSETQ. V was pared by 2 bases and J by 9 bases, with 11 bases between. The CDR3 here is CASSFPAYWELFF. The DNA of the CDR3 is TGCGCCAGCAGCTTCCCGGCCTACTGGGAGCTGTTTTTT.

CDR3: CASSLGSYEQYF. Here the CDR3 DNA reads TGTGCCAGCAGCTTGGGATCTTACGAGCAGTACTTC. The chain uses TRBV7-9 and TRBJ2-7; D uncertain. This CDR3 contains 12 residues. CDR1 SEHNR and CDR2 FQNEAQ come from the germline V gene (reference sequence). V was clipped by 3 bases and J by 4 bases, with 7 bases between them.

The genes are TRBV13 and TRBJ2-7; 8 bases match TRBD2. This CDR3 contains 18 residues. Germline loops: CDR1 PRHDT, CDR2 FYEKMQ (reference sequence). Trimming took 5 bases from V and 0 from J; bases not matched to a gene: 15. The CDR3 coding sequence is TGTGCCAGCAGCACACTTGGAGCGGCGGGACTAGGCTCCTACGAGCAGTACTTC. It translates to CASSTLGAAGLGSYEQYF.

This chain connects TRBV11-2 to TRBJ2-7, with D perhaps assigned TRBD1 or TRBD2 (7 bases each). CDR3 size: 15 residues. Germline CDR1 SGHAT, CDR2 FQNNGV. With 5 bases removed from V and 4 bases from J, the gap between germline ends came to 18 bases. Here the CDR3 reads CASSGYRGGAYEQYF. The CDR3 nucleotides read TGTGCCAGCAGCGGTTACAGGGGAGGGGCTTACGAGCAGTACTTC.

This rearrangement joins TRBV7-2 to TRBJ2-1; 10 bases are a match to TRBD2. V was clipped by 5 bases and J by 4 bases; unmatched bases: 5. Germline lookup yields CDR1 SGHTA and CDR2 FQGNSA. The CDR3 is 15 amino acids. CDR3 DNA sequence: TGTGCCAGCAGCACCGGACTAGCGGATTACAATGAGCAGTTCTTC. Amino acid sequence: CASSTGLADYNEQFF.

In regard to this clone: It may be a read error: a sequence one base away is much more abundant. Other DNA sequences in this sample translate to the same CDR3. The chain is built from TRBV29-1 and TRBJ1-1; D not resolved. Germline V gene lookup returns CDR1 SQVTM and CDR2 ANQGSEA. Trimming left V 1 base short and J 6 bases short, with 12 bases between. The length of the CDR3 is 13 residues. In nucleotides, the CDR3 is TGCAGCGTTGAAGGCTTTAACTCCCCTGAAGCTTTCTTT. This gives the protein CSVEGFNSPEAFF.

This clone is judged medium-sized. This chain links TRBV2 with TRBJ1-2, with D unclear. This CDR3 contains 14 residues. V was pared by 1 base and J by 8 bases, with 14 bases between. Germline V CDR1 and CDR2: SNHLY, FYNNEI. In nucleotides, the CDR3 is TGTGCCAGCAGTGAAGGGACGTCAATTTCAGGCTACACCTTC. Translated, it gives CASSEGTSISGYTF.

V and J are TRBV5-1 and TRBJ1-2, with 9 bases matching TRBD1. V lost 5 bases, J lost 12 bases, and 8 bases stayed unmatched. Germline V CDR1 and CDR2: SGHRS, YFSETQ. The CDR3 contains 12 residues. CDR3 protein: CASRYDRGENTF. The DNA for the CDR3 is TGCGCCAGCAGATATGACAGGGGGGAGAACACCTTC.

J is TRBJ1-1 and V is TRBV6-5; the D is unclear. The CDR3 has 15 residues. V was cut by 2 bases and J by 1 base, with 11 bases left in between. The germline CDR1 and CDR2 sequences are MNHEY and SVGAGI. CDR3 nucleotides: TGTGCCAGCAGTTACGGCCCCCTAGGGAACACTGAAGCTTTCTTT. Protein sequence: CASSYGPLGNTEAFF.

In this sample, this clone turned up many times. The chain is built from TRBV7-6 and TRBJ1-1, with D perhaps matching TRBD1 (6 bases). This CDR3 is built from 14 residues. V dropped 1 base and J dropped 10 bases, with 16 bases sitting between them. CDR1 is SGHVS and CDR2 is FNYEAQ in the germline V gene. The DNA for the CDR3 is TGTGCCAGCAGCTTAGAGGCAGGGGCCCTTGGAGCTTTCTTT. It encodes CASSLEAGALGAFF.

This sequence joins TRBV7-9 and TRBJ2-7, with TRBD1 identical over 7 bases. Germline CDR1 is SEHNR and CDR2 is FQNEAQ (reference sequence). This CDR3 comprises 15 residues. J gave up 0 bases and V 1 base, and 3 bases lay outside the gene matches. CDR3 loop: CASSLEGTASYEQYF. The CDR3 DNA reads TGTGCCAGCAGCTTAGAAGGGACAGCCTCCTACGAGCAGTACTTC.

V and J are TRBV11-2 and TRBJ2-7, with D perhaps TRBD1 (5 bases). This CDR3 comprises 13 residues. V dropped 2 bases and J dropped 3 bases, with 8 bases sitting between them. Germline V gives CDR1 SGHAT, CDR2 FQNNGV. CDR3 amino acids: CASSLSRDYEQYF. CDR3 nucleotide sequence: TGTGCCAGCAGCTTAAGCAGGGACTACGAGCAGTACTTC.

This chain connects TRBV5-4 to TRBJ2-7; TRBD1 or TRBD2 may be the D gene (5 bases each). Germline V CDR1 and CDR2: SGHNT, YYREEE (reference sequence). This CDR3 spans 15 amino acids. Trimming took off 0 bases at V and 4 bases at J, with 14 bases between the two ends. The CDR3 coding sequence is TGTGCCAGCAGCTTGGATGGGACGCATTTGTACGAGCAGTACTTC. Protein: CASSLDGTHLYEQYF.

This clone was found a few times. The chain carries TRBV10-3 and TRBJ1-1, with TRBD1 matching 12 bases. Trimming cost V 4 bases and J 5 bases; bases outside gene matches: 8. This CDR3 has 16 residues. Germline-derived CDR1 and CDR2 are ENHRY and SYGVKD. The CDR3 DNA reads TGTGCCATCAGTGCGCCGGGACAGGGGGCGTTAACTGAAGCTTTCTTT. Protein product: CAISAPGQGALTEAFF.

The genes are TRBV6-4 and TRBJ1-3, with D possibly TRBD1 on 6 matching bases. The V end lost 4 bases, the J end lost 9 bases, and 10 bases lay between the germline ends. CDR3 length: 12 amino acids. Germline CDR1 reads MRHNA; CDR2 reads SNTAGT. The CDR3 loop reads CASSAPGATIYF. The CDR3 coding sequence is TGTGCCAGCAGTGCACCAGGGGCCACCATATATTTT.